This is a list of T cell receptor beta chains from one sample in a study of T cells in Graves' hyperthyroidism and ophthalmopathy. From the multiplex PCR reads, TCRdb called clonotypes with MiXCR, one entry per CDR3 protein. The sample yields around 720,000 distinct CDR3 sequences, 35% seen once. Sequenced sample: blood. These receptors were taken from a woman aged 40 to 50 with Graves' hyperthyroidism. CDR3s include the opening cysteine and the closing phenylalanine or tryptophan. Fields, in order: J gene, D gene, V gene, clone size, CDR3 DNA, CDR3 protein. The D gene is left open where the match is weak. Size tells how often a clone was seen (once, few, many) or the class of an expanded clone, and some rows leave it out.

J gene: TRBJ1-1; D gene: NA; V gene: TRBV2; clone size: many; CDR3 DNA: TGTGCCAGCAGCCGGGGGGGGCCGGTCACTGAAGCTTTCTTT; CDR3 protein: CASSRGGPVTEAFF
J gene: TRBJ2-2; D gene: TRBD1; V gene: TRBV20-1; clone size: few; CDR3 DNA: TGCAGTGCTCCGAGGACAGGGACGAACACCGGGGAGCTGTTTTTT; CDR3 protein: CSAPRTGTNTGELFF
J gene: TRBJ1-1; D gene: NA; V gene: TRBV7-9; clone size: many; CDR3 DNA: TGTGCCAGCAGCTCCGACTTTGACAACACTGAAGCTTTCTTT; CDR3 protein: CASSSDFDNTEAFF
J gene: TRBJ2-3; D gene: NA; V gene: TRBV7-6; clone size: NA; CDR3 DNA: TGTGCCAGCTCCTCGGGGGGCCGTGGCACAGATACGCAGTATTTT; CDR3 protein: CASSSGGRGTDTQYF
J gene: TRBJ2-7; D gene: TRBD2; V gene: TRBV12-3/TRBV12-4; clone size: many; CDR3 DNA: TGTGCCAGCAGTTTAGCTAGCGGGGCCGCCTACGAGCAGTACTTC; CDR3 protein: CASSLASGAAYEQYF
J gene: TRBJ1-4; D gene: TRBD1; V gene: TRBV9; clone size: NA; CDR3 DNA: TGTGCCAGCGGGACAGGGGGAAATGAAAAACTGTTTTTT; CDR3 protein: CASGTGGNEKLFF
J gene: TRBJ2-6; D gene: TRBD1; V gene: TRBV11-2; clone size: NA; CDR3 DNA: TGTGCCAGCAGCCCCCTGATCCGGGACAGGGCCTCTGGGGCCAACGTCCTGACTTTC; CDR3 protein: CASSPLIRDRASGANVLTF
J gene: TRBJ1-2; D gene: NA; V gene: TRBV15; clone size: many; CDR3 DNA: TGTGCCACCAGCGCTCCCGGCACGGGGGCAAGGGGCTACACCTTC; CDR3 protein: CATSAPGTGARGYTF
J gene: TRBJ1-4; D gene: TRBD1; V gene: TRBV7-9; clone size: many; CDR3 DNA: TGTGCCAGCAGCTACGGGACAGGAAATGAAAAACTGTTTTTT; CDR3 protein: CASSYGTGNEKLFF
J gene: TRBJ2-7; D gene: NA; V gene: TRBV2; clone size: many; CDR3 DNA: TGTGCCAGCGTCGGTGGCGGAGACGAGCAGTACTTC; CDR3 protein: CASVGGGDEQYF